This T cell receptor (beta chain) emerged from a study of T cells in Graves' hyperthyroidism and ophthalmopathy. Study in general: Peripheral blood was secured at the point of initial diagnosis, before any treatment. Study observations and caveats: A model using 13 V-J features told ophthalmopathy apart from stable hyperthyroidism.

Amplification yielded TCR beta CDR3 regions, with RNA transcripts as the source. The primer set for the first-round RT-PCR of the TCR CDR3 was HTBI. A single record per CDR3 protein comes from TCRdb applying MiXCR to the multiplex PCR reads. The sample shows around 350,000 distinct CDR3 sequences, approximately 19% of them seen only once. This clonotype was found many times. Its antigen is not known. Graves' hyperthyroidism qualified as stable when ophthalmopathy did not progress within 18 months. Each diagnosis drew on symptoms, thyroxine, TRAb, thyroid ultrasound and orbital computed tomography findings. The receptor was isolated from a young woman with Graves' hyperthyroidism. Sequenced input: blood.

CDR3 loop: CATSISGTGTEQYF. CDR3 bases: TGTGCCACCAGCATTTCCGGGACAGGGACCGAGCAGTACTTC. This chain connects TRBV15 to TRBJ2-7, with 9 bases that match TRBD1. The trim removed 4 bases at V and 6 bases at J, leaving 7 bases unmatched. Per germline, CDR1 LNHNV and CDR2 YYDKDF (reference sequence). This CDR3 region has 14 residues.